This note documents a single T cell receptor beta chain sequence. The antigen is undetermined. CDR3 length: 15 amino acids. CDR1 is SGHTA and CDR2 is FQGNSA in the germline V gene. Trimming took off 1 base at V and 3 bases at J, with 10 bases between the two ends. This entry is derived from a study of shared clonotypes between healthy human individuals. Sequencing was performed with immunoSEQ multiplex PCR; in TCRdb, only in-frame clones are kept and a portion is missing. The sample has 2 million or so clones, roughly 94% seen once. Study-level results: Across subsets, estimated richness was generally greater for naive than for memory populations.

This TCR was sampled from a man younger than 35 in good health. The sample consisted of naive CD4+ T cells sorted from blood. Subset denoted: CD45RA+ positively selected. The genes are TRBV7-2 and TRBJ2-1, with D tentatively TRBD1 (5 bases). The chain's CDR3 is CASSLGGLIYNEQFF. DNA for the CDR3: TGTGCCAGCAGCTTAGGGGGCCTGATCTACAATGAGCAGTTCTTC.